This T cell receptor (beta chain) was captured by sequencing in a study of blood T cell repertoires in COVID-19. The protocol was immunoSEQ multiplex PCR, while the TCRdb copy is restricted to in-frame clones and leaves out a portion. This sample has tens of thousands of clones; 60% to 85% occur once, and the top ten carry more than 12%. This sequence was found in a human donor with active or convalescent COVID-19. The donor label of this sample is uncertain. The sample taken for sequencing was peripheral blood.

CDR3 region: CASSPRAGGPNQPQHF. CDR3 in DNA: TGTGCCAGCAGCCCCCGCGCCGGGGGACCCAATCAGCCCCAGCATTTT. The V gene is TRBV5-8, the J gene TRBJ1-5; D is perhaps TRBD1 (5 bases). This CDR3 region has 16 residues. With 4 bases removed from V and 3 bases from J, the gap between germline ends came to 17 bases. Germline CDR1 reads SGHTS; CDR2 reads YDEGEE.